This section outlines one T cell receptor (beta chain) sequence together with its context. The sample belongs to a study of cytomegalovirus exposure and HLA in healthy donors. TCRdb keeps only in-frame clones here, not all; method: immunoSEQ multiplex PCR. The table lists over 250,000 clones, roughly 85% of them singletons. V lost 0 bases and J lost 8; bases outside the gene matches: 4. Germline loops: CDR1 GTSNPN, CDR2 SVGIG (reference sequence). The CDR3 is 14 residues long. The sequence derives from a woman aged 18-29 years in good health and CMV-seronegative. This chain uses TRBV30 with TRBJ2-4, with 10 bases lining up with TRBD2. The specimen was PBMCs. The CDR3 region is CAWSVSGGGDIQYF. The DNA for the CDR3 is TGTGCCTGGAGTGTCAGCGGGGGGGGAGACATTCAGTACTTC.